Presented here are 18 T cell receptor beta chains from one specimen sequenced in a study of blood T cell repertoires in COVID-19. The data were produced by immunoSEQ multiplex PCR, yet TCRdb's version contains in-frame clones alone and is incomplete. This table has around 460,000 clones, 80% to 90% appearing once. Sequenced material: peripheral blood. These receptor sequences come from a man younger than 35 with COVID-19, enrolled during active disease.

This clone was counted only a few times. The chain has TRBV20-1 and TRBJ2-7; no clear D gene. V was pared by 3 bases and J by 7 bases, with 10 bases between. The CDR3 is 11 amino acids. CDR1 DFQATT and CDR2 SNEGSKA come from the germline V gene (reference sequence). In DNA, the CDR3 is TGCAGTGCTAGTTATATTGAGGAGCAGTACTTC. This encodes CSASYIEEQYF.

CDR3 region: CASRRYRVGEQYF. Here the CDR3 DNA reads TGTGCCAGCAGAAGATACAGGGTAGGCGAGCAGTACTTC. The rearrangement joins TRBV6-5 to TRBJ2-7; maybe TRBD1 (6 bases). The CDR3 runs 13 residues. Germline V gene data show CDR1 as MNHEY and CDR2 as SVGAGI. Trimming removed 6 bases at V and 6 bases at J, with 15 bases between.

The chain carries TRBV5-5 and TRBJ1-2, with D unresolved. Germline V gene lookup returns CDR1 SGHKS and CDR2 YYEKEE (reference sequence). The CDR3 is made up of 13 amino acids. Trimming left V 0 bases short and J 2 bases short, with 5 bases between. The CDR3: CASSLDQNYGYTF. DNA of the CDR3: TGTGCCAGCAGCTTGGACCAGAACTATGGCTACACCTTC.

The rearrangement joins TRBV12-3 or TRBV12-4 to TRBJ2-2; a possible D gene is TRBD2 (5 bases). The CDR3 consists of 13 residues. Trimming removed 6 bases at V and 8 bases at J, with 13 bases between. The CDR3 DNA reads TGTGCCAGCAGATCGAGCGGCGCAGGGGAGCTGTTTTTT. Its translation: CASRSSGAGELFF.

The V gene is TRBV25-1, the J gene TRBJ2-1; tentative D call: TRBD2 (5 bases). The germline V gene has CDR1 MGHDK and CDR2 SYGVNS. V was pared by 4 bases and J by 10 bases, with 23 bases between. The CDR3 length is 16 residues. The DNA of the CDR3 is TGTGCCAGCAGTGCCCGCCGACTAAGCGTGATGAGAGAGCAGTTCTTC. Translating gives CASSARRLSVMREQFF.

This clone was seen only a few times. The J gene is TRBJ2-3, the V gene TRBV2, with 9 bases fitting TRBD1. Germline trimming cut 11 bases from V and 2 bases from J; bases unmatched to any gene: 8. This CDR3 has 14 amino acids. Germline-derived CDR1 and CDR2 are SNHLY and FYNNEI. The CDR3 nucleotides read TGTGCCGGGAGGACAGGGGCTAACACAGATACGCAGTATTTT. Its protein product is CAGRTGANTDTQYF.

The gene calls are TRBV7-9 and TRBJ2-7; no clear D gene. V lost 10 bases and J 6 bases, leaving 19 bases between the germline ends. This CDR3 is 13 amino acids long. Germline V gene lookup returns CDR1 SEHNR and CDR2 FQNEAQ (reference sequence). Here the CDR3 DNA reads TGTGCCACCGCAAGTCCCGCACCGGGCGAGCAGTACTTC. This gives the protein CATASPAPGEQYF.

Written as DNA, the CDR3 is TGTGCCAGCAGCGGAGGGGGCTGGAACACTGAAGCTTTCTTT. Translating gives CASSGGGWNTEAFF. The chain has TRBV5-4 and TRBJ1-1; TRBD1 matches 7 bases. Germline V CDR1 and CDR2: SGHNT, YYREEE (reference sequence). The CDR3 is made up of 14 amino acids. V was clipped by 4 bases and J by 1 base; unmatched bases: 4. Complete variable domain (other parts from reference TRBV5-4 and TRBJ1-1): ETGVTQSPTHLIKTRGQQVTLRCSSQSGHNTVSWYQQALGQGPQFIFQYYREEENGRGNFPPRFSGLQFPNYSSELNVNALELDDSALYLCASSGGGWNTEAFFGQGTRLTVV.

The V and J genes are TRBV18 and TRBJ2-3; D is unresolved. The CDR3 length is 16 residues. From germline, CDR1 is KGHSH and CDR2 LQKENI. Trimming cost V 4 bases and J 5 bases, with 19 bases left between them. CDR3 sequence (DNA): TGTGCCAGCTCACGGCCGGGTCCAGTAGGTAGAGATACGCAGTATTTT. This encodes CASSRPGPVGRDTQYF.

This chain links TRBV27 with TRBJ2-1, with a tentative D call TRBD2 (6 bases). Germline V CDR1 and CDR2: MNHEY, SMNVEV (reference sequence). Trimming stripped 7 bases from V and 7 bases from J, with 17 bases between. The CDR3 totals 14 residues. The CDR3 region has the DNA TGTGCCAGCATTCGGACTAAAGGCCGAAATGAGCAGTTCTTC. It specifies CASIRTKGRNEQFF.

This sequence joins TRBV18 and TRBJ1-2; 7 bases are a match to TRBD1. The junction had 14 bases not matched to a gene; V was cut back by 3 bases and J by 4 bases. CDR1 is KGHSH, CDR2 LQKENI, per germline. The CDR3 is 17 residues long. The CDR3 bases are TGTGCCAGCTCACCGACAGGGACCAACGTCAAACCCTATGGCTACACCTTC. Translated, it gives CASSPTGTNVKPYGYTF.

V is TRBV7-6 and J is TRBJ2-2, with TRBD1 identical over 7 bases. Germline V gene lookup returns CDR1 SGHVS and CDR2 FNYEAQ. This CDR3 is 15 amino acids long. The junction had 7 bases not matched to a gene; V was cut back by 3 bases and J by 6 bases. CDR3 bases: TGTGCCAGCAGCTTTAAGACAGGGAAGGCCGGGGAGCTGTTTTTT. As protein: CASSFKTGKAGELFF.

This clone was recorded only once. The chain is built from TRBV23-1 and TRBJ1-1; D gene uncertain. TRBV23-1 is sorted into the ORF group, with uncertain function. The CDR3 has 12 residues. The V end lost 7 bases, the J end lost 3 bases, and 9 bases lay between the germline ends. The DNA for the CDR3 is TGCGCCAGCATCTACGGGGACACTGAAGCTTTCTTT. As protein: CASIYGDTEAFF.

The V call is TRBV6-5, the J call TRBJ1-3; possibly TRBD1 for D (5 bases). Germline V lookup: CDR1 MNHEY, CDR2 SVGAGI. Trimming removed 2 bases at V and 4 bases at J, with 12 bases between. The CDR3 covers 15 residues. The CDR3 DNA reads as TGTGCCAGCAGTTACAAGGGGCTAGGCGGAAACACCATATATTTT. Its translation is CASSYKGLGGNTIYF.

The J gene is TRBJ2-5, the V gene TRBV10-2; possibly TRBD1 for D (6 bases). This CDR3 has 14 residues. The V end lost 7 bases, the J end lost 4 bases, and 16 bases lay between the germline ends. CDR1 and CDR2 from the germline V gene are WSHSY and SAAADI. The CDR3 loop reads CASNGSGVGETQYF. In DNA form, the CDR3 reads TGCGCCAGCAATGGGTCAGGGGTCGGAGAGACCCAGTACTTC.

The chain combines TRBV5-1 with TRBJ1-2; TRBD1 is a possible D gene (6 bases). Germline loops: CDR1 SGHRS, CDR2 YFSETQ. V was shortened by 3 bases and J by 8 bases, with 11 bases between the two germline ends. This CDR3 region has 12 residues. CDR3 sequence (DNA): TGCGCCAGCAGCTCCAGGGGATACGGCTACACCTTC. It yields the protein CASSSRGYGYTF.

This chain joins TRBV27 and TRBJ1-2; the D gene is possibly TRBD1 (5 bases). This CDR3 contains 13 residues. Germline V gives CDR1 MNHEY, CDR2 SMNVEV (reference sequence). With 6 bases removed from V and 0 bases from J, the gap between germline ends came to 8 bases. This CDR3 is CASRPTANYGYTF. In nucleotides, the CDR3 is TGTGCCAGCAGACCGACAGCTAACTATGGCTACACCTTC.

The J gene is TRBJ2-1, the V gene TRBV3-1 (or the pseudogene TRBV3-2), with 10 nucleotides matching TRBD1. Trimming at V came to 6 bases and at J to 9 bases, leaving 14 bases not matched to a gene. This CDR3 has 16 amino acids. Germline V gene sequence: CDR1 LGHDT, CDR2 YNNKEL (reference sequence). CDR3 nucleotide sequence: TGTGCCAGCAGACCCTGGACAGGGGGTGGCCAGGGTGAGCAGTTCTTC. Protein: CASRPWTGGGQGEQFF.